This T cell receptor beta chain was obtained from a study of cytomegalovirus exposure and HLA in healthy donors. Germline V gene lookup returns CDR1 MNHEY and CDR2 SMNVEV (reference sequence). With V trimmed by 5 bases and J by 0 bases, 12 bases remained unmatched. This CDR3 spans 18 amino acids. The PCR ran on 60 Vbeta and 13 Jbeta primers. TCRdb keeps only in-frame clones here, not all; method: immunoSEQ multiplex PCR. The sample yields some 160,000 clones, around 73% seen once. The sample taken for sequencing was PBMCs. This receptor was obtained from a male donor in good health and CMV-seronegative. The chain joins TRBV27 to TRBJ2-2; 7 bases agree with TRBD2. The CDR3: CASSPLFGGDANTGELFF. In DNA, the CDR3 is TGTGCCAGCAGTCCTTTATTTGGGGGGGATGCGAACACCGGGGAGCTGTTTTTT.